The clone carrying this T cell receptor (beta chain) has only a few counts. Its specificity is not known. Each CDR3 protein is one row after TCRdb ran MiXCR on the reads. The sample has approximately 50,000 distinct CDR3 sequences, around 20% seen once. These data originate in a study of T cell repertoires in cytomegalovirus infection. Study in general: Indicated by public TCR beta signatures were CMV infection and matching HLA type. The study's findings and limits: HLA-C-restricted CMV clonotypes gave the most frequent clonotype in two of eight donors.

This CDR3 is 15 amino acids long. From germline, CDR1 is MNHNY and CDR2 SVGAGI (reference sequence). The trim removed 10 bases at V and 2 bases at J, leaving 6 bases unmatched. The source material was CD8+ T cells from cultured PBMCs, sampled from culture after CMV antigen stimulation. The receptor was isolated from a human donor in good health (CMV status not recorded). Some clones in this sample may be carry-over from other donors' samples. The V gene is TRBV6-6, the J gene TRBJ2-3; 13 bases agree with TRBD2. CDR3 DNA sequence: TGTGCCACCCCGGGACTAGCGGGATCCACAGATACGCAGTATTTT. Translating it yields CATPGLAGSTDTQYF.